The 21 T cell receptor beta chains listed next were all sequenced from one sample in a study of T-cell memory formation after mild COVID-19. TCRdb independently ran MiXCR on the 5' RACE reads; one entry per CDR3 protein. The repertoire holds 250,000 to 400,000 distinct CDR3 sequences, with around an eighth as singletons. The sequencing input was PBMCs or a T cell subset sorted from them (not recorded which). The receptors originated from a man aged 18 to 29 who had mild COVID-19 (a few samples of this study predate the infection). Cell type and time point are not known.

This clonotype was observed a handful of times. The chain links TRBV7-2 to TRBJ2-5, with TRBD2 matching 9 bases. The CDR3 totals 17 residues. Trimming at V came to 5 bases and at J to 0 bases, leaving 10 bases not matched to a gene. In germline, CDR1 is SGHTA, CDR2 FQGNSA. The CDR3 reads CASSPQLAGLYQETQYF. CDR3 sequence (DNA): TGTGCCAGCAGCCCGCAGCTAGCGGGGCTGTACCAAGAGACCCAGTACTTC.

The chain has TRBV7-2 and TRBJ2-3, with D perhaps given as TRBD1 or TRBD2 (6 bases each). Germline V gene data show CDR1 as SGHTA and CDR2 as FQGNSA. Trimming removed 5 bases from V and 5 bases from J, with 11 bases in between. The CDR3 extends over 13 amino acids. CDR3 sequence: CASSPGGGDTQYF. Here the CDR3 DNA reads TGTGCCAGCAGCCCCGGGGGCGGAGATACGCAGTATTTT.

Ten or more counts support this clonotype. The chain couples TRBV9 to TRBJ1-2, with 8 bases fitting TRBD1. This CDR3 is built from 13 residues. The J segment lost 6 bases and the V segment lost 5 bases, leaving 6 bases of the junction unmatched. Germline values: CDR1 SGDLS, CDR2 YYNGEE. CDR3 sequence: CASRGPGGNGYTF. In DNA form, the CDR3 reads TGTGCCAGCAGGGGCCCAGGGGGCAATGGCTACACCTTC.

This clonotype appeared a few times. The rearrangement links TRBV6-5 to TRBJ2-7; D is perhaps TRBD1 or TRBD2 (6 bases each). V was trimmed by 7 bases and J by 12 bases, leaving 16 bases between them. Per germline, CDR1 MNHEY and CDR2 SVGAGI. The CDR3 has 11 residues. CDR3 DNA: TGTGCCAGCACCAACGGGGGCGGGTGGTACTTC. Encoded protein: CASTNGGGWYF.

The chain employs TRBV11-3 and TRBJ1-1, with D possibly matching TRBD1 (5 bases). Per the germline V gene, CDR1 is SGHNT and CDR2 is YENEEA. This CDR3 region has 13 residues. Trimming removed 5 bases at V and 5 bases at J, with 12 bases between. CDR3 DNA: TGTGCCAGCAGCCGAGACAGTACGACTGAAGCTTTCTTT. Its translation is CASSRDSTTEAFF.

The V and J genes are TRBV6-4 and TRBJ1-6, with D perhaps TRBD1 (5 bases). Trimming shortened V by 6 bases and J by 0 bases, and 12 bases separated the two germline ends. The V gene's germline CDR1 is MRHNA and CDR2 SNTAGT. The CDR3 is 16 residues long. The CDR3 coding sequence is TGTGCCAGCAGACTACATGGGGGCTCCTATAATTCACCCCTCCACTTT. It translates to CASRLHGGSYNSPLHF.

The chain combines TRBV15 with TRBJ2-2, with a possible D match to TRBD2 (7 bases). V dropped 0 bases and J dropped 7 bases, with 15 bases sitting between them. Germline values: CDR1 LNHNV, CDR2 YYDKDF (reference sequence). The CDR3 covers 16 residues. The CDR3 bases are TGTGCCACCAGCAGAGATCTTGGGGGGGCCCACGGGGAGCTGTTTTTT. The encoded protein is CATSRDLGGAHGELFF.

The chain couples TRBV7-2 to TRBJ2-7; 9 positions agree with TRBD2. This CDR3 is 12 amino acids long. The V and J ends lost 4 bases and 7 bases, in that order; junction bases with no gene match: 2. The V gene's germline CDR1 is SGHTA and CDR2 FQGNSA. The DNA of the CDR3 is TGTGCCAGCAGCTCCGGACTAGCGGAGCAGTACTTC. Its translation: CASSSGLAEQYF.

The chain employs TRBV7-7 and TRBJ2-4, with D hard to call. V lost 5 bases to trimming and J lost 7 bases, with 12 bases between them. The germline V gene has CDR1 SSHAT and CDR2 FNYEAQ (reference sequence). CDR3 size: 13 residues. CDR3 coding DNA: TGTGCCAGCAGCCCTAAACCCGGGAACATTCAGTACTTC. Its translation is CASSPKPGNIQYF.

The chain's CDR3 is CASSTGLGGAETQYF. The CDR3 region has the DNA TGTGCCAGCAGCACGGGACTAGGTGGGGCCGAGACCCAGTACTTC. The chain links TRBV7-6 to TRBJ2-5; TRBD2 matches at 8 bases. The germline CDR1 and CDR2 sequences are SGHVS and FNYEAQ. The CDR3 covers 15 residues. After removal of 5 bases from V and 5 bases from J, the junction contained 10 bases not matched to a gene.

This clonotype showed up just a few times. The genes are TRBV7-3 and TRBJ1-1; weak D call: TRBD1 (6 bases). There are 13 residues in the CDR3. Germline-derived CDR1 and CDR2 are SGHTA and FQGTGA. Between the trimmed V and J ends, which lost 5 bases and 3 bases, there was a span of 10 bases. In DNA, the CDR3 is TGTGCCAGCAGCAGACAGGCGGACACTGAAGCTTTCTTT. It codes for CASSRQADTEAFF.

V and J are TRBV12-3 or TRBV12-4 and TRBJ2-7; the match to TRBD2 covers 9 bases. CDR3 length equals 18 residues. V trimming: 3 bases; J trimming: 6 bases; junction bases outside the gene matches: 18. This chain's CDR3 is CASSLRLAEGKCWGEQYV. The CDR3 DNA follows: TGTGCCAGCAGTTTGCGACTAGCGGAGGGAAAGTGTTGGGGCGAGCAGTACGTC.

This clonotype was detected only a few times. The CDR3 loop reads CASSLAEGGGTQYF. DNA of the CDR3: TGTGCCAGCAGCTTAGCCGAGGGCGGAGGTACGCAGTATTTT. The chain joins TRBV7-6 to TRBJ2-3, with a weak D call TRBD2 (5 bases). V lost 0 bases and J 8 bases, leaving 12 bases between the germline ends. The germline CDR1 and CDR2 sequences are SGHVS and FNYEAQ. This CDR3 contains 14 residues. Complete variable domain (other parts from reference TRBV7-6 and TRBJ2-3): GAGVSQSPRYKVTKRGQDVALRCDPISGHVSLYWYRQALGQGPEFLTYFNYEAQQDKSGLPNDRFSAERPEGSISTLTIQRTEQRDSAMYRCASSLAEGGGTQYFGPGTRLTVL.

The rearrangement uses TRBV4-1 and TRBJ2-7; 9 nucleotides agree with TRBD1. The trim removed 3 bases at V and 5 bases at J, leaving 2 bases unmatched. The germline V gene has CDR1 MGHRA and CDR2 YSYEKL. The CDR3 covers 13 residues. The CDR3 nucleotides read TGCGCCAGCAGCCAGAGACAGGGGGACGAGCAGTACGTC. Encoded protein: CASSQRQGDEQYV.

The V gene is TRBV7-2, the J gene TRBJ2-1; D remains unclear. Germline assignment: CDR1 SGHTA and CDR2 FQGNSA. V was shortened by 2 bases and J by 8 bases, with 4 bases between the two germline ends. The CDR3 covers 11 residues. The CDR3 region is CASSLLYEQFF. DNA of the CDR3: TGTGCCAGCAGCTTACTATATGAGCAGTTCTTC.

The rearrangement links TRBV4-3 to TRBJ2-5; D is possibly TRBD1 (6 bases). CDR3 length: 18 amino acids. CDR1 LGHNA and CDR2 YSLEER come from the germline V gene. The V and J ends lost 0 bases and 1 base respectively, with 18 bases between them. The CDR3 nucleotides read TGCGCCAGCAGCCAAGATTTGGGGACGGGGACATCCCAAGAGACCCAGTACTTC. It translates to CASSQDLGTGTSQETQYF.

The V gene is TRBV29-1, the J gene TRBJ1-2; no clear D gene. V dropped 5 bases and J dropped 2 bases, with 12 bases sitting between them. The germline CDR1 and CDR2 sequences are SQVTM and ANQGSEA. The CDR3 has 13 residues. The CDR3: CSVLKIANYGYTF. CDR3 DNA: TGCAGCGTTCTCAAAATCGCAAACTATGGCTACACCTTC.

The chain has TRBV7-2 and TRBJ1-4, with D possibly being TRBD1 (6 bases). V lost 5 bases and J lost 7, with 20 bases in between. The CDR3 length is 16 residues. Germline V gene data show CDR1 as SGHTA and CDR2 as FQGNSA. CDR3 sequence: CASSQFGQQSSEKLFF. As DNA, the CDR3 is TGTGCCAGCAGCCAATTTGGACAGCAAAGTAGTGAAAAACTGTTTTTT.

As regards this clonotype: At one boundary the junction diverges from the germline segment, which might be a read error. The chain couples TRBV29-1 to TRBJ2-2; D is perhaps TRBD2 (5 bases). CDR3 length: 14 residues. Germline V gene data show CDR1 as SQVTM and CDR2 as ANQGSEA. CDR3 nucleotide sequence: TGCAGCGTTGGAGATCACGGGCAGAACACCGGGGAGCTGTTT. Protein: CSVGDHGQNTGELF.

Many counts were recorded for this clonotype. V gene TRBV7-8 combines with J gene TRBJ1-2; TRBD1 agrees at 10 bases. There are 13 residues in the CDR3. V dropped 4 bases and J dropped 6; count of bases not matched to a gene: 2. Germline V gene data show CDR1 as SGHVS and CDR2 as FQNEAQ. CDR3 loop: CASSWGTGDGYTF. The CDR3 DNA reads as TGTGCCAGCAGCTGGGGGACAGGGGATGGCTACACCTTC. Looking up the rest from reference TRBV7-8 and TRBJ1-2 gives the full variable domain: GAGVSQSPRYKVAKRGQDVALRCDPISGHVSLFWYQQALGQGPEFLTYFQNEAQLDKSGLPSDRFFAERPEGSVSTLKIQRTQQEDSAVYLCASSWGTGDGYTFGSGTRLTVV.

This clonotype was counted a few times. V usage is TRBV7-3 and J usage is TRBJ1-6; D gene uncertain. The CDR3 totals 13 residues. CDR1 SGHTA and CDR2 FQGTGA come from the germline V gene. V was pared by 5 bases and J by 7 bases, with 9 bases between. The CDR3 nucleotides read TGTGCCAGCAGCCCGCAACAGAATTCACCCCTCCACTTT. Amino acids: CASSPQQNSPLHF. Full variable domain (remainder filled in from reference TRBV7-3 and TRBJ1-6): GAGVSQTPSNKVTEKGKYVELRCDPISGHTALYWYRQSLGQGPEFLIYFQGTGAADDSGLPNDRFFAVRPEGSVSTLKIQRTERGDSAVYLCASSPQQNSPLHFGNGTRLTVT.